These 5 T cell receptor beta chains were sequenced from one sample in a study of CD8 T cells in ankylosing spondylitis listed by TCRdb under 2017. Libraries were prepared through 5' RACE. Sequenced on an Illumina HiSeq 2500. TCRdb cleaned the public reads at Q25 with fastp, built clones with MiXCR and kept in-frame beta chains. Each entry merges the rows of one CDR3 protein and shows their most common DNA and genes. The sample records 120,000 to 150,000 distinct CDR3 sequences, roughly 8% of which are singletons. The ten largest clones add up to approximately 6.8% of the sample. Specimen: synovial fluid, either unsorted or a sorted T cell fraction (not recorded which). These receptors were collected from a male donor with ankylosing spondylitis.

This clonotype was counted at least ten times. The rearrangement uses TRBV10-3 and TRBJ2-7; TRBD2 agrees at 7 bases. Unmatched junction bases numbered 12, after V lost 4 bases and J lost 3 bases. The CDR3 length is 16 residues. Germline-derived CDR1 and CDR2 are ENHRY and SYGVKD. The CDR3 is CAISGSQGGMGYEQYF. In nucleotides, the CDR3 is TGTGCCATCAGTGGATCCCAGGGAGGGATGGGCTACGAGCAGTACTTC.

This clonotype was recorded a few times. This chain joins TRBV6-1 and TRBJ1-1; D is unclear. The germline CDR1 and CDR2 sequences are MNHNS and SASEGT. Trimming shortened V by 10 bases and J by 0 bases, and 6 bases separated the two germline ends. The CDR3 runs to 11 residues. The CDR3 here is CATTLNTEAFF. Here the CDR3 DNA reads TGTGCCACCACCTTGAACACTGAAGCTTTCTTT.

In its sample, this clonotype was seen many times. This CDR3 reads CASSPIQFAPTRGRGRDTQYF. In nucleotides, the CDR3 is TGTGCCAGCAGCCCCATCCAATTCGCGCCCACCAGGGGGCGGGGGCGGGATACGCAGTATTTT. The gene calls are TRBV11-2 and TRBJ2-3, with D possibly matching TRBD1 (8 bases). CDR3 length: 21 residues. Per germline, CDR1 SGHAT and CDR2 FQNNGV. V lost 5 bases and J 6 bases, leaving 36 bases between the germline ends.

This clonotype was observed many times. This rearrangement joins TRBV9 to TRBJ2-1; unclear D gene. The CDR3 runs to 15 residues. In germline, CDR1 is SGDLS, CDR2 YYNGEE. V dropped 0 bases and J dropped 7 bases, with 14 bases sitting between them. The CDR3 DNA sequence: TGTGCCAGCAGCGTAGGGTCATGGGGTCGGAATGAGCAGTTCTTC. It encodes CASSVGSWGRNEQFF.

In its sample, this clonotype was seen many times. The chain uses TRBV20-1 and TRBJ1-6; D possibly corresponds to TRBD1 (5 bases). In germline, CDR1 is DFQATT, CDR2 SNEGSKA (reference sequence). V was pared by 4 bases and J by 4 bases, with 8 bases between. The CDR3 is 13 amino acids. The CDR3 sequence: CSATGGYNSPLHF. The CDR3 DNA reads as TGCAGTGCTACTGGGGGATATAATTCACCCCTCCACTTT.